The entry that follows covers one T cell receptor beta chain sequence. The use of genomic DNA as template underpinned the TCR beta VDJ and CDR3 profiling. TCRdb called the reads again in MiXCR, with one record for every CDR3 protein. Seen here are around 130,000 distinct CDR3 sequences, around 46% observed once, and the top ten hold around 2.3%. The sample originates from a study of CD8+CD57+ T cells in acquired aplastic anemia. Sample: sorted CD4+, CD8+, or CD8+CD57+ T cells (not recorded which) from PBMCs. This clonotype was obtained from a human donor in good health, serving as a control.

The CDR3 nucleotides are TGTGCCAGCAGCCTCTTTCTAGCGGGCTCCTACAATGAGCAGTTCTTC. Encoded protein: CASSLFLAGSYNEQFF. The genes are TRBV11-2 and TRBJ2-1, with 8 bases matching TRBD2. With V trimmed by 5 bases and J by 0 bases, 6 bases remained unmatched. The CDR3 extends over 16 amino acids. Germline values: CDR1 SGHAT, CDR2 FQNNGV.